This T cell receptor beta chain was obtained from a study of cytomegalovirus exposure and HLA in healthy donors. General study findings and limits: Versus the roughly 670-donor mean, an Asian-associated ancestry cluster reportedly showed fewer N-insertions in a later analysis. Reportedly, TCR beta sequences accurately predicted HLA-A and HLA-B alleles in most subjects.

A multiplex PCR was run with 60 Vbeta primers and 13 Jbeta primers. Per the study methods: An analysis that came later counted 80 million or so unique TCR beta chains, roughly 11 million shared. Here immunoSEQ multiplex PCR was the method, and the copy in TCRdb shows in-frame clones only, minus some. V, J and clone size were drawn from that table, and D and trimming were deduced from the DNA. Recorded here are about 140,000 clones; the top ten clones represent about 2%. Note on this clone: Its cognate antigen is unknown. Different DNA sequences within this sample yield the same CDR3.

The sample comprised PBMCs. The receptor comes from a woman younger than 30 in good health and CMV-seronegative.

CDR3 loop: CASSDSTQGTDTQYF. The CDR3 coding sequence is TGTGCCAGCAGTGACTCGACACAGGGAACAGATACGCAGTATTTT. V is TRBV6-4 and J is TRBJ2-3; D perhaps matches TRBD1 (6 bases). Germline CDR1 and CDR2: MRHNA and SNTAGT. The CDR3 is 15 amino acids. Trimming pared 0 bases from V and 3 bases from J, leaving 10 bases between.